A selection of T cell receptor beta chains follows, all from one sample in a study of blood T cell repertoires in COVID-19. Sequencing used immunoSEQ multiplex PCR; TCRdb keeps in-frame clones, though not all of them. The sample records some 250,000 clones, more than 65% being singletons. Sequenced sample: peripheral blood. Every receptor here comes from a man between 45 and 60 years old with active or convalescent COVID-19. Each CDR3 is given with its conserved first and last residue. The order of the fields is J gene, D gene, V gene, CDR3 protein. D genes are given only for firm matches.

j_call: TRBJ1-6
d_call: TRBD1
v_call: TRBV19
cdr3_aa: CASSDRDRGSPLHF

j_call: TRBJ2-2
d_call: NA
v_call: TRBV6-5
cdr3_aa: CASSYTEGSGELFF

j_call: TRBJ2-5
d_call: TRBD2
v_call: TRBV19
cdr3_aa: CASSVLAGGFQETQYF

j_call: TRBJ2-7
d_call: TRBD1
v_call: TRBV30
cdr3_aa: CAWSGTGTGAYEQYF

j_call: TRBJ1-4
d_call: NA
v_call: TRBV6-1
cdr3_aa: CASSDRASWGLFF

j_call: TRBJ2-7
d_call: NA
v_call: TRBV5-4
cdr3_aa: CASSLGGQGAMGEQYF

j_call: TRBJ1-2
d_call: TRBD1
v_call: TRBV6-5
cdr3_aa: CASSFTGGSGYTF

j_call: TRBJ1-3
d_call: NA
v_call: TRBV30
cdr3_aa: CAWSPVRVSSGNTIYF

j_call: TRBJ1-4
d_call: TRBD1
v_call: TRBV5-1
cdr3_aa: CASSLGRTGRFDNEKLFF

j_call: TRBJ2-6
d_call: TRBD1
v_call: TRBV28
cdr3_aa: CASSLGVQGALGANVLTF

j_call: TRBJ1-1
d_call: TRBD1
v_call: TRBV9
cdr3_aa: CASSPRQGGITEAFF

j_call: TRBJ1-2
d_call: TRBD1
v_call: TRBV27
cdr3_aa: CASSLLGQGSYGYTF

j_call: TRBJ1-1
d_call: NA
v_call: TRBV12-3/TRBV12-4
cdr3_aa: CASSTRTRAEAFF

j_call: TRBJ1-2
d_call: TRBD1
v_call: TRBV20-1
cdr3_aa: CSASTGQGARGYTF

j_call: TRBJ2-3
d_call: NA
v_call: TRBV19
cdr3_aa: CASSMSGTDTQYF

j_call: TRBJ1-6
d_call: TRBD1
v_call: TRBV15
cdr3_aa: CATSPGGGNSPLHF

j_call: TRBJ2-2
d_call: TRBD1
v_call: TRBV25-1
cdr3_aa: CASSELRTGGEGELFF

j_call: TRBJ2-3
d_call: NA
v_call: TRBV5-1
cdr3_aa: CASSVGLLGKGTDTQYF

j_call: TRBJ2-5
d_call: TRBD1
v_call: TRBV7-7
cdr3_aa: CASSISPGQGETQYF

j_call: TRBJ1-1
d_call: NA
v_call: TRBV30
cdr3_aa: CAWRVPDRLNTEAFF

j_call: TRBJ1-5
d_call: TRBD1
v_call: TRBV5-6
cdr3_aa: CASSSLGQASNQPQHF

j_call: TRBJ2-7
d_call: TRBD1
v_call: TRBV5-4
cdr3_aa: CASSPRTGGSYEQYF

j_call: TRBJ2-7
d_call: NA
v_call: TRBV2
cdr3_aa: CASSEGRTYYEQYF

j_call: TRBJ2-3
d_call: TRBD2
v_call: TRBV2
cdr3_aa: CASREADTQYF

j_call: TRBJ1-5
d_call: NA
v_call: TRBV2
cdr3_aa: CASSPGGSNQPQHF

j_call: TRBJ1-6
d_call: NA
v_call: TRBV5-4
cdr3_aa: CASSLAGTPNSPLHF

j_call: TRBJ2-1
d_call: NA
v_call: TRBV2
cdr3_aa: CASIGENLPLQFF

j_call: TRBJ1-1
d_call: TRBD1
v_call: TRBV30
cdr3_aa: CAWSRYTGVPEAFF

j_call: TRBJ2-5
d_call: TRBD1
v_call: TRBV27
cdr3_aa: CASSLPGQGRETQYF

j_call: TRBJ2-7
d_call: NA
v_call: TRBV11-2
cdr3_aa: CASSPAVFEQYF

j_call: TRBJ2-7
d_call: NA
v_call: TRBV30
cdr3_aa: CAHRSSGSYEQYF